The next 23 T cell receptor beta chains were all read from a single sample in a study of human T cells and chemical hapten exposure. TCRdb reprocessed the RACE reads via MiXCR and lists one record per CDR3 protein. This table holds roughly 40,000 distinct CDR3 sequences, roughly 12% found once. Documented time point: pre-sensitization, week 0. Specified treatment: therapeutic diphenylcyclopropenone sensitization with weekly scalp DPC. This sample comprised whole blood, obtained in connection with sensitization to the hapten diphenylcyclopropenone (DPC). These TCRs come from a young woman with alopecia areata. Some clones in this sample may be carry-over from other donors' samples.

This rearrangement joins TRBV5-3 to TRBJ2-7; 8 bases align to TRBD1. TRBV5-3 is an ORF, and what it does is uncertain. This CDR3 is 13 amino acids long. The ends lost 7 bases at V and 0 bases at J; junction bases unmatched: 3. This CDR3 reads CARADRASYEQYF. The CDR3 bases are TGTGCCAGAGCGGACAGGGCCTCCTACGAGCAGTACTTC.

This clonotype was seen only a few times. This sequence joins TRBV7-3 and TRBJ2-1; D remains unclear. This CDR3 is 13 amino acids long. CDR1 and CDR2 from the germline V gene are SGHTA and FQGTGA. Trimming cost V 2 bases and J 5 bases, with 7 bases left between them. DNA of the CDR3: TGTGCCAGCAGCTTACAACGGGACAATGAGCAGTTCTTC. Protein: CASSLQRDNEQFF.

This clonotype showed up many times. The V and J genes are TRBV19 and TRBJ1-5; D is uncertain. Germline V gene lookup returns CDR1 LNHDA and CDR2 SQIVND (reference sequence). The ends were cut back, 4 bases at V and 5 bases at J, with 9 bases in the middle. The CDR3 spans 13 residues. The DNA of the CDR3 is TGTGCCAGTAGTAGGGTGGTGGATCAGCCCCAGCATTTT. Translated, it gives CASSRVVDQPQHF.

This clonotype was picked up a small number of times. The chain carries TRBV20-1 and TRBJ2-7, with a tentative D call TRBD1 (6 bases). Deletions cut 5 bases from V and 0 bases from J, with 14 bases between. The CDR3 runs 14 residues. The V gene's germline CDR1 is DFQATT and CDR2 SNEGSKA (reference sequence). The CDR3 DNA is TGCAGTGCTGTCAGGGGTCTCAGCTCCTACGAGCAGTACTTC. This codes for CSAVRGLSSYEQYF.

This clonotype was seen a few times. This chain uses TRBV12-3 or TRBV12-4 with TRBJ1-4; 12 bases align to TRBD1. The V segment lost 6 bases and the J segment 3 bases; nucleotides outside the gene matches: 8. The length of the CDR3 is 17 residues. This CDR3 is CASSARDRGLANEKLFF. In nucleotides, the CDR3 is TGTGCCAGCAGCGCGAGGGACAGGGGGCTCGCTAATGAAAAACTGTTTTTT.

The chain carries TRBV7-9 and TRBJ2-7, with D possibly being TRBD2 (5 bases). CDR3 size: 15 residues. The V gene lost 2 bases and the J gene lost 3 bases, with 14 bases spanning the gap. Germline values: CDR1 SEHNR, CDR2 FQNEAQ (reference sequence). The CDR3 spells CASSLLLAGGYEQYF. In DNA form, the CDR3 reads TGTGCCAGCAGCTTATTGCTTGCGGGCGGCTACGAGCAGTACTTC.

The CDR3 DNA reads TGTGCCAGCAGTCAGACAGTGCTTTACTACAATGAGCAGTTCTTC. Translation gives CASSQTVLYYNEQFF. The chain couples TRBV12-3 or TRBV12-4 to TRBJ2-1; tentatively, D is TRBD1 (5 bases). The V gene lost 5 bases and the J gene lost 3 bases, with 14 bases spanning the gap. This CDR3 is 15 amino acids long.

The CDR3 sequence is CASIDGSRTEAFF. The CDR3 DNA reads as TGTGCCAGCATCGACGGGTCGAGGACTGAAGCTTTCTTT. The chain uses TRBV27 and TRBJ1-1, with D uncertain. The V and J ends lost 7 bases and 5 bases respectively, with 14 bases between them. The CDR3 is 13 amino acids. Germline assignment: CDR1 MNHEY and CDR2 SMNVEV (reference sequence).

This clonotype was seen repeatedly, ten times or more. The chain links TRBV5-1 to TRBJ2-2; D is unclear. This CDR3 region has 14 residues. V gave up 0 bases and J gave up 2 bases, with 5 bases separating them. Germline lookup yields CDR1 SGHRS and CDR2 YFSETQ. The CDR3 sequence is CASSLVANTGELFF. The CDR3 DNA reads TGCGCCAGCAGCTTGGTGGCTAACACCGGGGAGCTGTTTTTT. Full variable domain (remainder filled in from reference TRBV5-1 and TRBJ2-2): KAGVTQTPRYLIKTRGQQVTLSCSPISGHRSVSWYQQTPGQGLQFLFEYFSETQRNKGNFPGRFSGRQFSNSRSEMNVSTLELGDSALYLCASSLVANTGELFFGEGSRLTVL.

This clonotype was seen ten or more times. This chain links TRBV5-4 with TRBJ2-1; no clear D gene. V dropped 1 base and J dropped 3 bases, with 14 bases sitting between them. The germline CDR1 and CDR2 sequences are SGHNT and YYREEE (reference sequence). The CDR3 is made up of 16 amino acids. The chain's CDR3 is CASSLTQPWGYNEQFF. In DNA form, the CDR3 reads TGTGCCAGCAGCTTGACCCAACCCTGGGGCTACAATGAGCAGTTCTTC.

This clonotype was observed a few times. This chain links TRBV19 with TRBJ1-5; D unclear. The germline gives CDR1 LNHDA, CDR2 SQIVND (reference sequence). Between the trimmed V and J ends, which lost 3 bases and 2 bases, there was a span of 11 bases. The CDR3 loop spans 15 amino acids. The chain's CDR3 is CASSMWGYGNQPQHF. CDR3 bases: TGTGCCAGTAGTATGTGGGGATACGGCAATCAGCCCCAGCATTTT.

This clonotype was seen many times. This chain links TRBV10-3 with TRBJ2-1, with 10 bases identical to TRBD2. The V and J ends lost 7 bases and 3 bases, in that order; junction bases with no gene match: 3. Germline CDR1 is ENHRY and CDR2 is SYGVKD. The CDR3 is made up of 14 amino acids. CDR3: CAIMASGSYNEQFF. The CDR3, as DNA: TGTGCCATCATGGCTAGCGGGAGCTACAATGAGCAGTTCTTC.

This clonotype was seen repeatedly, ten times or more. As DNA, the CDR3 is TGTGCCAGTACGAGGGAGGCCCGCACAGATACGCAGTATTTT. The encoded protein is CASTREARTDTQYF. V is TRBV19 and J is TRBJ2-3; perhaps TRBD2 as D (6 bases). In germline, CDR1 is LNHDA, CDR2 SQIVND (reference sequence). V lost 7 bases and J 1 base, leaving 12 bases between the germline ends. The CDR3 runs to 14 residues.

This clonotype was seen repeatedly, ten times or more. This chain connects TRBV24-1 to TRBJ2-7; no firm D call. Germline V CDR1 and CDR2: KGHDR, SFDVKD. The CDR3 consists of 16 residues. Trimming shortened V by 7 bases and J by 5 bases, and 23 bases separated the two germline ends. This CDR3 is CATSKTGSPNDDEQYF. The CDR3 coding sequence is TGTGCCACCAGCAAAACGGGCTCTCCAAATGACGACGAGCAGTACTTC.

In this sample, this clonotype turned up many times. The chain joins TRBV6-5 to TRBJ2-7; a weak D match, TRBD1 (5 bases). V shed 1 base and J shed 0 bases, with 7 bases lying between them. Germline lookup yields CDR1 MNHEY and CDR2 SVGAGI. The CDR3 runs to 14 residues. The CDR3 reads CASSYWGSSYEQYF. CDR3 DNA: TGTGCCAGCAGTTACTGGGGCTCCTCCTACGAGCAGTACTTC.

V is TRBV12-3 or TRBV12-4 and J is TRBJ2-3; the D gene could be TRBD1 or TRBD2 (5 bases each). The CDR3 covers 14 residues. V was shortened by 5 bases and J by 4 bases, with 13 bases between the two germline ends. This CDR3 is CASSAPGRPDTQYF. DNA for the CDR3: TGTGCCAGCAGTGCCCCGGGGCGCCCAGATACGCAGTATTTT.

This chain uses TRBV2 with TRBJ1-5; D is uncertain. CDR1 SNHLY and CDR2 FYNNEI come from the germline V gene. Trimming pared 2 bases from V and 4 bases from J, leaving 6 bases between. This CDR3 contains 13 residues. CDR3 sequence reads: CASSEHRNQPQHF. DNA of the CDR3: TGTGCCAGCAGTGAACACCGTAATCAGCCCCAGCATTTT.

This clonotype was recorded at least ten times. CDR3 sequence reads: CASRKRGALQIGYTF. CDR3 coding DNA: TGTGCCAGCAGAAAGAGGGGGGCGCTTCAAATCGGCTACACCTTC. This sequence joins TRBV7-2 and TRBJ1-2; TRBD1 is a possible D gene (6 bases). Germline V CDR1 and CDR2: SGHTA, FQGNSA. V lost 6 bases and J 8 bases, leaving 22 bases between the germline ends. The length of the CDR3 is 15 residues.

This clonotype was counted only a few times. This chain joins TRBV12-3 or TRBV12-4 and TRBJ2-3; 13 bases agree with TRBD2. CDR3 length: 18 amino acids. Trimming removed 6 bases from V and 4 bases from J; junction bases left unmatched: 13. Written as DNA, the CDR3 is TGTGCCAGCAGCCGATTCGGGACTAGCGGGAAAGATGCAGATACGCAGTATTTT. It is translated as CASSRFGTSGKDADTQYF.

This clonotype was observed a few times. The chain has TRBV28 and TRBJ2-7; no firm D call. The germline CDR1 and CDR2 sequences are MDHEN and SYDVKM. The V gene lost 6 bases and the J gene lost 2 bases, with 8 bases spanning the gap. This CDR3 has 12 residues. CDR3 sequence: CASSPYTYEQYF. The CDR3 DNA is TGTGCCAGCAGCCCGTATACCTACGAGCAGTACTTC. The full variable domain, its missing parts supplied by reference TRBV28 and TRBJ2-7, is DVKVTQSSRYLVKRTGEKVFLECVQDMDHENMFWYRQDPGLGLRLIYFSYDVKMKEKGDIPEGYSVSREKKERFSLILESASTNQTSMYLCASSPYTYEQYFGPGTRLTVT.

This clonotype was counted ten times or more. The chain carries TRBV4-3 and TRBJ2-7; D unclear. This CDR3 comprises 14 residues. From germline, CDR1 is LGHNA and CDR2 YSLEER. The V gene lost 1 base and the J gene lost 3 bases, with 10 bases spanning the gap. The CDR3: CASSQGLESYEQYF. For the CDR3, the DNA is TGCGCCAGCAGCCAAGGGCTGGAAAGCTACGAGCAGTACTTC.

This clonotype was seen ten or more times. The V call is TRBV28, the J call TRBJ2-7; TRBD2 might be the D (6 bases). CDR3 length: 15 residues. V shed 2 bases and J shed 5 bases, with 16 bases lying between them. Germline CDR1 MDHEN, CDR2 SYDVKM. CDR3 amino acids: CASSLDSEGRNEQYF. As DNA, the CDR3 is TGTGCCAGCAGTTTAGATTCGGAGGGCCGGAACGAGCAGTACTTC.

This clonotype came up many times. This chain uses TRBV11-2 with TRBJ1-5; no definite D call. V lost 5 bases and J 9 bases, leaving 14 bases between the germline ends. The CDR3 spans 13 residues. The germline CDR1 and CDR2 sequences are SGHAT and FQNNGV. The chain's CDR3 is CASSPHGVGPQHF. In DNA form, the CDR3 reads TGTGCCAGCAGCCCACACGGGGTTGGGCCCCAGCATTTT. Looking up the rest from reference TRBV11-2 and TRBJ1-5 gives the full variable domain: EAGVAQSPRYKIIEKRQSVAFWCNPISGHATLYWYQQILGQGPKLLIQFQNNGVVDDSQLPKDRFSAERLKGVDSTLKIQPAKLEDSAVYLCASSPHGVGPQHFGDGTRLSIL.